This TCR beta chain was obtained from a study of blood T cell repertoires in COVID-19. Study-level information: Collection of acute and convalescent COVID-19 samples took place in the United States, Italy and Spain.

This CDR3 contains 19 residues. Trimming took 4 bases from V and 0 from J; bases not matched to a gene: 16. Germline-derived CDR1 and CDR2 are SGHAT and FQNNGV. In this sample, this clone turned up once. Per the original data handling: Reference gene primers were amplified, and this amplification served to estimate nucleated cell counts. The assay was immunoSEQ multiplex PCR, and TCRdb's table has in-frame clones only and misses some. V and J calls and clone size are copied from that table; D and trimming were computed from the DNA. This sample has around 190,000 clones, with approximately 88% found just once.

The chain joins TRBV11-2 to TRBJ1-1; 8 positions agree with TRBD1. The sample taken for sequencing was PBMCs or T cells enriched from blood (not recorded which). The receptor comes from a man younger than 35 with acute COVID-19. CDR3 sequence: CASSSWGTGPLLLNTEAFF. The CDR3 DNA sequence: TGTGCCAGCAGCTCTTGGGGGACAGGTCCCCTATTATTGAACACTGAAGCTTTCTTT.